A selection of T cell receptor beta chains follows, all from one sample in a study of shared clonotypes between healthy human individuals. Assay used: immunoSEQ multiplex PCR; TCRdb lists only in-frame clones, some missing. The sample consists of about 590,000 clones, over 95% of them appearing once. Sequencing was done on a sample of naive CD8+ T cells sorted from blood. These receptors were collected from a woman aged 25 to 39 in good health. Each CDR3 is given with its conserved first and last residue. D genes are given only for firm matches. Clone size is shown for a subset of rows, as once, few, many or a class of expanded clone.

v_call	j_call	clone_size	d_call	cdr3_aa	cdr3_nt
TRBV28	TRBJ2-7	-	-	CASSLELAAYEQYF	TGTGCCAGCAGTTTAGAGCTTGCAGCCTACGAGCAGTACTTC
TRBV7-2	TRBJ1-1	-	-	CASSSSDWNTEAFF	TGTGCCAGCAGCTCCTCGGACTGGAACACTGAAGCTTTCTTT
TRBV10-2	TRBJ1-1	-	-	CASSEASEAFF	TGCGCCAGCAGTGAGGCTAGTGAAGCTTTCTTT
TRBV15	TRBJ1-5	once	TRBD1	CATAFGQGLEQPQHF	TGTGCCACCGCTTTCGGACAGGGGCTAGAACAGCCCCAGCATTTT
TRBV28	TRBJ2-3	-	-	CASSFRLGDTQYF	TGTGCCAGCAGTTTCCGACTGGGCGATACGCAGTATTTT
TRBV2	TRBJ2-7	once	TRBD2	CASRVSSGRYEQYF	TGTGCCAGCAGGGTCTCTAGCGGGAGATACGAGCAGTACTTC
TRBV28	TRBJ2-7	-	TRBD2	CASSFPPPLLAGEAYEQYF	TGTGCCAGCAGTTTCCCGCCTCCACTACTAGCGGGAGAGGCCTACGAGCAGTACTTC
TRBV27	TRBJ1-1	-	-	CASSLDGYTEAFF	TGTGCCAGCAGTTTAGACGGGTACACTGAAGCTTTCTTT
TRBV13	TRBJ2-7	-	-	CASSSKEVGYEQYF	TGTGCCAGCAGTTCTAAAGAAGTCGGCTACGAGCAGTACTTC
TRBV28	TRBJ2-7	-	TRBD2	CASSRTSGNYEQYF	TGTGCCAGCAGTCGGACTAGCGGGAACTACGAGCAGTACTTC
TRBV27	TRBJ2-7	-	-	CASSLCRGCEQYF	TGTGCCAGCAGTTTATGCAGGGGTTGCGAGCAGTACTTC
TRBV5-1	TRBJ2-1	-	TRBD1	CASSWTGSGEQFF	TGCGCCAGCAGCTGGACAGGCTCCGGTGAGCAGTTCTTC
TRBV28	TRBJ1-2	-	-	CASSPPKGRGSYGYTF	TGTGCCAGCAGTCCCCCGAAAGGCCGGGGCAGCTATGGCTACACCTTC
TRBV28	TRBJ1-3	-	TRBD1	CASSSDRERVGNTIYF	TGTGCCAGCAGTTCCGACAGGGAAAGGGTTGGAAACACCATATATTTT
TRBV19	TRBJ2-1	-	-	CASSSEGSYNEQFF	TGTGCCAGTTCCAGCGAGGGCTCCTACAATGAGCAGTTCTTC
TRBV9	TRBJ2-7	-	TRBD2	CASSSERDFYEQYF	TGTGCCAGCAGCTCCGAGCGGGATTTCTACGAGCAGTACTTC
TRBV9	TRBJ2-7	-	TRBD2	CASSVVVSGLSSRYEQYF	TGTGCCAGCAGCGTAGTGGTTAGCGGGCTTAGTTCTCGCTACGAGCAGTACTTC
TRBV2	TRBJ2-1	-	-	CASSEVGYNEQFF	TGTGCCAGCAGTGAAGTGGGCTACAATGAGCAGTTCTTC
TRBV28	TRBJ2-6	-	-	CASSRRGSGANVLTF	TGTGCCAGCAGCAGACGGGGCTCTGGGGCCAACGTCCTGACTTTC
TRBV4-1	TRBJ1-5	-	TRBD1	CASSPIRDRYQPQHF	TGCGCCAGCAGCCCGATCCGGGACAGATATCAGCCCCAGCATTTT
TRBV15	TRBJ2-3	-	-	CATSRAGEYADTQYF	TGTGCCACCAGCAGAGCGGGAGAGTACGCAGATACGCAGTATTTT